This TCR beta chain was observed in a study of cytomegalovirus exposure and HLA in healthy donors. Study findings and constraints: Sequencing depth across donors, presence/absence analyses assumed, was roughly uniform. As was reported, the HLA-A and HLA-B alleles of most subjects were accurately predicted from TCR beta sequences. The majority of TCR sequences were rare, yet some public TCRs appeared in many donors. The productive fraction for most TCR beta V segments was about 90% or about 30% in an earlier analysis.

The ends lost 6 bases at V and 3 bases at J; junction bases unmatched: 7. The CDR3 totals 15 residues. Germline V gives CDR1 MNHEY, CDR2 SVGAGI. Turning to this clone: Its antigen is unidentified.

PCR primers comprised 60 Vbeta and 13 Jbeta primers. TCRdb keeps only in-frame clones here, not all; method: immunoSEQ multiplex PCR. The data hold about 160,000 clones, with 80% to 90% observed a single time. The sequenced sample was PBMCs. This chain uses TRBV6-5 with TRBJ1-2, with 10 bases aligning to TRBD1. The sequence came from a young man in good health and CMV-seropositive. DNA of the CDR3: TGTGCCAGCAGCCCACGACAGGGGGCATACTATGGCTACACCTTC. This encodes CASSPRQGAYYGYTF.